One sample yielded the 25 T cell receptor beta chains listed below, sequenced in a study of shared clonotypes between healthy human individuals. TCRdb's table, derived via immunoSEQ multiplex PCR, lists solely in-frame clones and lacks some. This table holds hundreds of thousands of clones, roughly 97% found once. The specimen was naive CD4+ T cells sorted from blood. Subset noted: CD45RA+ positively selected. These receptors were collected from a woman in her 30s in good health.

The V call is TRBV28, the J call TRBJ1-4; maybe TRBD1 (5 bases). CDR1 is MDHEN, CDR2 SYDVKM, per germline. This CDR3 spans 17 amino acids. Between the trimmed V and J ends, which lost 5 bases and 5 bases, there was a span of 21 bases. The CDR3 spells CASSPQGVFDSNEKLFF. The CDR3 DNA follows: TGTGCCAGCAGTCCCCAGGGCGTTTTCGATTCGAATGAAAAACTGTTTTTT.

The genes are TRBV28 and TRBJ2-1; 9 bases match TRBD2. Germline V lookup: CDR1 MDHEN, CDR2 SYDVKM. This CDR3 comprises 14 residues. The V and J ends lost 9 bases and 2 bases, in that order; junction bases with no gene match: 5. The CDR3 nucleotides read TGTGCCAGTCAGACTAGCGGACCCTACAATGAGCAGTTCTTC. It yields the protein CASQTSGPYNEQFF.

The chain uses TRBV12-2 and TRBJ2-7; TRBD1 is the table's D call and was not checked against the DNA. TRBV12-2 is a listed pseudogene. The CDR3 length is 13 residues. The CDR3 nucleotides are TGTGCAAAAACGCCCAGGCAAACCTACGAGCAGTACTTC. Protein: CAKTPRQTYEQYF.

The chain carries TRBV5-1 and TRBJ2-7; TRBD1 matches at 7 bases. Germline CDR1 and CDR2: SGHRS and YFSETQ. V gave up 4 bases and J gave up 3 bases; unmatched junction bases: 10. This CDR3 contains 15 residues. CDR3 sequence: CASSLETGSIYEQYF. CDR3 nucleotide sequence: TGCGCCAGCAGCCTCGAGACAGGGAGTATCTACGAGCAGTACTTC. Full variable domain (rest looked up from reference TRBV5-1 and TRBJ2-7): KAGVTQTPRYLIKTRGQQVTLSCSPISGHRSVSWYQQTPGQGLQFLFEYFSETQRNKGNFPGRFSGRQFSNSRSEMNVSTLELGDSALYLCASSLETGSIYEQYFGPGTRLTVT.

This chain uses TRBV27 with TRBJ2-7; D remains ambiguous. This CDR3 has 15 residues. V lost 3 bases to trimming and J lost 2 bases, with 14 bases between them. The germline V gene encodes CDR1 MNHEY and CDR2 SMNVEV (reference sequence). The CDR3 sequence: CASSFKLGVPYEQYF. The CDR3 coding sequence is TGTGCCAGCAGTTTTAAGCTTGGGGTTCCCTACGAGCAGTACTTC.

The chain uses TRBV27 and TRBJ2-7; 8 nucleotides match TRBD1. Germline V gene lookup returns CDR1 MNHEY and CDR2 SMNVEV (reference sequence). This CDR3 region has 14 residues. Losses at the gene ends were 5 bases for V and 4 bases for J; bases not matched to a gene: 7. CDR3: CASSRTGRTYEQYF. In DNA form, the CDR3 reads TGTGCCAGCAGTCGGACAGGGAGAACGTACGAGCAGTACTTC.

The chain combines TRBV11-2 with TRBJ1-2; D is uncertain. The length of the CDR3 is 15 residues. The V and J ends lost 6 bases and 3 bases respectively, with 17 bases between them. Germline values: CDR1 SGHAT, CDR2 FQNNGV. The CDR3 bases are TGTGCCAGCAGACATAATCGGGGTGTCGACTATGGCTACACCTTC. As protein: CASRHNRGVDYGYTF.

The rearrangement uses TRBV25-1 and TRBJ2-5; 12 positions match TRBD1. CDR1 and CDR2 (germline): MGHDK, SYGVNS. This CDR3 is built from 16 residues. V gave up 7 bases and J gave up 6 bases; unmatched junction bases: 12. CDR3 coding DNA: TGTGCCAGCACCCAACCCGGGACAGGGGGCAGCAAGACCCAGTACTTC. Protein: CASTQPGTGGSKTQYF.

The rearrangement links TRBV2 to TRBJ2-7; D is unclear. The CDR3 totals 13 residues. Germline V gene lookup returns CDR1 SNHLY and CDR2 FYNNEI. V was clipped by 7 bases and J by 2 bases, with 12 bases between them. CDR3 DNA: TGTGCCAGCAAATACCAGGTTACCTACGAGCAGTACTTC. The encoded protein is CASKYQVTYEQYF.

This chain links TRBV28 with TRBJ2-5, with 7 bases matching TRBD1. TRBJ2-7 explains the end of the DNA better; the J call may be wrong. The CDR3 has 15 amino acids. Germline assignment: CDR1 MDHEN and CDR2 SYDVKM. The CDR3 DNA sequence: TGTGCCAGCAGTCCGGGACAGCCCGGGTCCTACGAGCAGTACTTC. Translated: CASSPGQPGSYEQYF.

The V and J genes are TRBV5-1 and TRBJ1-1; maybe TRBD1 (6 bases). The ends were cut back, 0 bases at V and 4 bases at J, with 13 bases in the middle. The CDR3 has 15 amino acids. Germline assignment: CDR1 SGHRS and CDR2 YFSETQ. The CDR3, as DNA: TGCGCCAGCAGCTTGGTCGGGGGCGCGGGCACTGAAGCTTTCTTT. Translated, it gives CASSLVGGAGTEAFF.

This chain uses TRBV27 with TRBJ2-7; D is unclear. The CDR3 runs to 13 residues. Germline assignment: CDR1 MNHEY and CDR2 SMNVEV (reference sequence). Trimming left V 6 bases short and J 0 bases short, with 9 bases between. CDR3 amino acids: CASSGPDSYEQYF. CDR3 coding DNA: TGTGCCAGCAGCGGGCCAGACTCCTACGAGCAGTACTTC.

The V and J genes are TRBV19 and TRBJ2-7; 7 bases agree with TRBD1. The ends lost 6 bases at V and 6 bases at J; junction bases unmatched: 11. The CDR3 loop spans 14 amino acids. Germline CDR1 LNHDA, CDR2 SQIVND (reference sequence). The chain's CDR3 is CASRPGQNVREQYF. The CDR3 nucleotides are TGTGCCAGTAGGCCGGGACAGAATGTTCGCGAGCAGTACTTC.

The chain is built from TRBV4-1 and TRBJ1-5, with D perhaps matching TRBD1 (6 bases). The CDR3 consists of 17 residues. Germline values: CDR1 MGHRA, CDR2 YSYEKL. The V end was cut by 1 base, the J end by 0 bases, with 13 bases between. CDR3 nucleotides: TGCGCCAGCAGCCAAGGAGGCAGGGGTAATAGCAATCAGCCCCAGCATTTT. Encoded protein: CASSQGGRGNSNQPQHF.

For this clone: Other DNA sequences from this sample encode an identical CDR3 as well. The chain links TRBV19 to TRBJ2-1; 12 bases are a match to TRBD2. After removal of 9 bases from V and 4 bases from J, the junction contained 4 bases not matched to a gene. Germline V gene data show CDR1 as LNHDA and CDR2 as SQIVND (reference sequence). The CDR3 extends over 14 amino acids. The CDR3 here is CASSTSGSYNEQFF. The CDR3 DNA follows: TGTGCCAGCTCGACTAGCGGGAGTTACAATGAGCAGTTCTTC.

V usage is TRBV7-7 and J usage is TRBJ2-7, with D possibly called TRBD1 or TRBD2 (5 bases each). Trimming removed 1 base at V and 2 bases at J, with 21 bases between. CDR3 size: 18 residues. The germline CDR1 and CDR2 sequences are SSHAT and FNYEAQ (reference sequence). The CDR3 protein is CASSLGITHRGCTYEQYF. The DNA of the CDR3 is TGTGCCAGCAGCTTAGGAATCACTCATCGGGGCTGCACCTACGAGCAGTACTTC.

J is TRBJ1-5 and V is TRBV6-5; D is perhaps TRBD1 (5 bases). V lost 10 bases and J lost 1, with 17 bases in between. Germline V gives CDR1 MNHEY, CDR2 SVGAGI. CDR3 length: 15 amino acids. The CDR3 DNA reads TGTGCCACCAGCCAGGGTCTTGAAAGCAATCAGCCCCAGCATTTT. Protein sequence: CATSQGLESNQPQHF.

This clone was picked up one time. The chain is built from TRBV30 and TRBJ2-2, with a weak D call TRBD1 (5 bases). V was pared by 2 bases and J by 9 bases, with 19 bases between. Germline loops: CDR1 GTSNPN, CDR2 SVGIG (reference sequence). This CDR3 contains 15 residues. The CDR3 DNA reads TGTGCCTGGAGTTTGACGGGTGATTGGGGCAGGGAGCTGTTTTTT. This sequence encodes CAWSLTGDWGRELFF.

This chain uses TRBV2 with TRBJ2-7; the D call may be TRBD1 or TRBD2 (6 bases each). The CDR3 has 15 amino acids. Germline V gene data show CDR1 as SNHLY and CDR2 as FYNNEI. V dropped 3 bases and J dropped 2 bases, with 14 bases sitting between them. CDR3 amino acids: CASSDRGGMAYEQYF. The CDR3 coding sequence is TGTGCCAGCAGTGACAGGGGCGGGATGGCCTACGAGCAGTACTTC.

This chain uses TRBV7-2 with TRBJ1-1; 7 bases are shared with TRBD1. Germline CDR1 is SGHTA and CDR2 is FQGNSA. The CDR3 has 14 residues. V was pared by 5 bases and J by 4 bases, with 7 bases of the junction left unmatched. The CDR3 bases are TGTGCCAGCAGCGTATACAGGGGAGGCACTGAAGCTTTCTTT. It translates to CASSVYRGGTEAFF.

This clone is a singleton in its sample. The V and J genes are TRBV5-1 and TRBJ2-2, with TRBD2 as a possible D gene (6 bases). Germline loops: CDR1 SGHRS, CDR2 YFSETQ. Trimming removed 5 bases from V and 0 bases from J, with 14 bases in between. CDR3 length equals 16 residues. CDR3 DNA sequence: TGCGCCAGCAGAGGTAGTAGCGGCCCGAACACCGGGGAGCTGTTTTTT. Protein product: CASRGSSGPNTGELFF.

The CDR3 spells CASSPARATYSNQPQHF. CDR3 sequence (DNA): TGTGCCAGTAGCCCCGCGAGAGCAACTTATAGCAATCAGCCCCAGCATTTT. This sequence joins TRBV19 and TRBJ1-5; no firm D call. The length of the CDR3 is 17 residues. CDR1 is LNHDA, CDR2 SQIVND, per germline (reference sequence). With 6 bases removed from V and 0 bases from J, the gap between germline ends came to 18 bases.

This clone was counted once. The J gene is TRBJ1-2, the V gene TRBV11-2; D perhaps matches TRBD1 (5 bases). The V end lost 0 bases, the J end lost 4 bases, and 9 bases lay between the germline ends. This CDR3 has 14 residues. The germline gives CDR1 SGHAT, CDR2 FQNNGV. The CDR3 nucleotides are TGTGCCAGCAGCTTAGAGAGGGGCCTCTATGGCTACACCTTC. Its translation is CASSLERGLYGYTF.

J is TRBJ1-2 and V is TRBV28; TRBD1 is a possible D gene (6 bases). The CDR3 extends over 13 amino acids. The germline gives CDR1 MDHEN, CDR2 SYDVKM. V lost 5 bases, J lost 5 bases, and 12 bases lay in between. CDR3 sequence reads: CASSPTGLYGYTF. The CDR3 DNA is TGTGCCAGCAGTCCGACAGGTTTATATGGCTACACCTTC.

The CDR3 here is CASSLMGGSGEQYF. CDR3 DNA sequence: TGTGCCAGCAGCTTGATGGGCGGGAGCGGCGAGCAGTACTTC. The rearrangement uses TRBV5-6 and TRBJ2-7, with TRBD2 identical over 7 bases. V was clipped by 1 base and J by 6 bases; unmatched bases: 7. CDR3 size: 14 residues. In germline, CDR1 is SGHDT, CDR2 YYEEEE.